This section outlines one T cell receptor beta chain sequence together with its context. No cognate antigen has been identified for it. Nothing much larger sits one base from this clone, and base qualities are not available. The immunoSEQ Assay, a bias-controlled multiplex PCR, was used to amplify TCRbeta CDR3 regions from genomic DNA. The paper's processing steps were these. Within the assay, amplification of reference gene primers was used to estimate how many nucleated cells each sample contained. Sequence reads were collapsed and filtered to measure the absolute abundance of every unique TCRbeta CDR3 rearrangement. For each sample, productive Simpson clonality was calculated by taking the square root of Simpson's diversity index across productive rearrangements. TCRdb took this table from immuneACCESS and kept in-frame rearrangements with V and J called. Such tables lack part of the clones; where checked against another copy, unresolved V genes explain under half of the gap, and the rest is unexplained. That table furnishes V, J and clone size, whereas the DNA furnished D and trimming. A total of approximately 490,000 clones appear in this sample, about 85% of them only once. Clones ranked in the top ten supply 0.7% of the sample.

In the germline V gene, CDR1 corresponds to MDHEN and CDR2 to SYDVKM. The CDR3 runs 17 residues from the cysteine to the phenylalanine. Only the CDR3 DNA stays, 51 bases, in frame from base 1. Trimming removed 5 bases from V and 3 bases from J; the gene matches leave 14 bases unexplained. The sample originates from a study of blood T cell repertoires in COVID-19 (dated by TCRdb to the early 2020s). About the full investigation: Collaborator samples came from the United States, Italy and Spain and covered acute and convalescent phases of COVID-19. The material from the prospective study consisted of cDNA or gDNA derived from T cells, B-cell-depleted T cells, or PBMCs. Deeply sampled blood TCRbeta repertoires from subjects exposed to, actively infected with, or recovered from COVID-19 were included in the dataset. The repertoires were released in a freely available public database intended as a resource for research on the immune response to SARS-CoV-2. The samples were drawn from two sources: the first 160 participants of the ongoing ImmuneRACE study, and fewer than 1,500 subjects contributed by 6 global collaborators. Nearly every sample came with metadata listing a de-identified subject ID, COVID-19 status, age in years and sex. Where available, HLA class I and class II types were taken from metadata supplied by the sample provider and were not determined by assay-based typing.

Participants in the prospective study were enrolled through a virtual design, were aged about 18 to 100 years, and lived in roughly 24 United States geographic areas. In the prospective study, cohorts were assigned on the basis of participant-reported clinical history obtained from a screening survey and a study questionnaire. ImmuneRACE Cohort 3 recovered participants were defined by two consecutive negative NP/OP PCR tests, healthcare professional clearance, or symptom resolution. In the prospective study, mobile phlebotomists collected whole blood, serum and a nasopharyngeal or oropharyngeal swab from each participant. Over a 2-month period, participants in the prospective study had the option of providing additional blood draws and questionnaires. Blood samples from the prospective study were shipped frozen or at room temperature prior to DNA extraction. Broad study findings and their caveats: The quantity of clinical and demographic metadata differed by source and by participant and was supplied without curation.

The material sequenced was PBMCs or T cells enriched from blood (not recorded which). The sequence came from a woman in her late teens or twenties who had recovered from COVID-19. The V and J genes are TRBV28 and TRBJ1-1; 8 middle bases align to TRBD1. At the DNA level, the sequence is TGTGCCAGCAGTCGACTGAGACCAGGGGGCAGGGACACTGAAGCTTTCTTT. The resulting protein is CASSRLRPGGRDTEAFF.